Listed below are T cell receptor beta chains from one sample, sequenced in a study of shared clonotypes between healthy human individuals. Using immunoSEQ multiplex PCR, the repertoire was profiled, and TCRdb retains in-frame clones only, with some absent. The sample gives 550,000 to 600,000 clones, around 80% of which show up once; around 13% is in the top ten. The sequenced sample consisted of PBMCs. The receptors were gathered from a woman between 35 and 50 years old in good health. Some clones in this sample may be carry-over from other donors' samples. Each CDR3 is given without its conserved first and last residue.

J gene: TRBJ2-2
V gene: TRBV6-6
CDR3 protein: ASSSPGLAGAGELF

J gene: TRBJ1-2
V gene: TRBV9
CDR3 protein: ASSVPGGARGYT

J gene: TRBJ2-3
V gene: TRBV7-8
CDR3 protein: ASSLVAGGWRDTQY

J gene: TRBJ2-1
V gene: TRBV28
CDR3 protein: ASSPRTSGSVPEQF

J gene: TRBJ2-2
V gene: TRBV27
CDR3 protein: ASSSSGTRRAGELF

J gene: TRBJ2-4
V gene: TRBV6-4
CDR3 protein: ASRVSGRSPNIQY

J gene: TRBJ1-5
V gene: TRBV6-1
CDR3 protein: ASRPTENTQH

J gene: TRBJ2-5
V gene: TRBV28
CDR3 protein: ASSRPGHQETQY

J gene: TRBJ1-2
V gene: TRBV7-3
CDR3 protein: ASSSQGLYGYT

J gene: TRBJ1-2
V gene: TRBV6-5
CDR3 protein: ASYPGQGYGYT

J gene: TRBJ1-1
V gene: TRBV4-1
CDR3 protein: ASSQQTGSPF

J gene: TRBJ2-6
V gene: TRBV4-3
CDR3 protein: ASSQDKGSGANVLT

J gene: TRBJ1-1
V gene: TRBV9
CDR3 protein: ASSPRWGGNTEAF

J gene: TRBJ1-5
V gene: TRBV12-5
CDR3 protein: ASGLGGASNQPQH

J gene: TRBJ2-7
V gene: TRBV19
CDR3 protein: ASSKPGTYEQY

J gene: TRBJ1-1
V gene: TRBV6-5
CDR3 protein: ASSYQGTMAF

J gene: TRBJ1-1
V gene: TRBV7-9
CDR3 protein: ASSWEGQKNTEAF

J gene: TRBJ2-5
V gene: TRBV5-6
CDR3 protein: ASSLAGSETQY

J gene: TRBJ2-1
V gene: TRBV10-3
CDR3 protein: AISEFSSGAYNEQF

J gene: TRBJ2-5
V gene: TRBV18
CDR3 protein: ASSRDYHRKETQY

J gene: TRBJ2-7
V gene: TRBV30
CDR3 protein: AWSAQTSGVRGQY

J gene: TRBJ2-3
V gene: TRBV6-1
CDR3 protein: ASSEIPPPDTQY

J gene: TRBJ2-5
V gene: TRBV11-3
CDR3 protein: ASSLSGTAETQY

J gene: TRBJ2-3
V gene: TRBV28
CDR3 protein: ASSLLLLGTDTQY

J gene: TRBJ1-5
V gene: TRBV4-3
CDR3 protein: ASSQDQGRNQPQH

J gene: TRBJ1-1
V gene: TRBV2
CDR3 protein: ASRLTGGILVNTEAF

J gene: TRBJ2-6
V gene: TRBV19
CDR3 protein: ASSIGGSGANVLT

J gene: TRBJ1-5
V gene: TRBV19
CDR3 protein: ASTRDTANQPQH

J gene: TRBJ2-2
V gene: TRBV7-6
CDR3 protein: ASSWGTGENTGELF

J gene: TRBJ1-4
V gene: TRBV28
CDR3 protein: ASSPLIGSKATNEKLF

J gene: TRBJ2-3
V gene: TRBV4-1
CDR3 protein: ASSQTGTGSADTQY

J gene: TRBJ2-1
V gene: TRBV2
CDR3 protein: ASRSRGGSPYNEQF

J gene: TRBJ2-5
V gene: TRBV2
CDR3 protein: ASNLAGKTQY

J gene: TRBJ2-2
V gene: TRBV4-2
CDR3 protein: ASSQDFGLAGGTGELF

J gene: TRBJ2-1
V gene: TRBV27
CDR3 protein: ASSLRLAGGLVNEQF

J gene: TRBJ1-2
V gene: TRBV19
CDR3 protein: ASRPVRANYGYT

J gene: TRBJ1-5
V gene: TRBV2
CDR3 protein: ASSAWGSNQPQH

J gene: TRBJ1-1
V gene: TRBV6-6
CDR3 protein: ASRTGDTEAF

J gene: TRBJ1-1
V gene: TRBV5-1
CDR3 protein: ASSVGTNTEAF

J gene: TRBJ2-7
V gene: TRBV7-9
CDR3 protein: ASSLYEGYEQY

J gene: TRBJ1-2
V gene: TRBV7-2
CDR3 protein: ASSPTPGYGYT

J gene: TRBJ2-7
V gene: TRBV6-5
CDR3 protein: ASSDKGSPSEQY

J gene: TRBJ2-7
V gene: TRBV5-1
CDR3 protein: ASSSQSYEQY

J gene: TRBJ1-1
V gene: TRBV6-4
CDR3 protein: ASSDSGGETEAF

J gene: TRBJ1-5
V gene: TRBV15
CDR3 protein: ATSRDRDQPQH

J gene: TRBJ2-5
V gene: TRBV9
CDR3 protein: ASSGGEETQY

J gene: TRBJ1-5
V gene: TRBV7-9
CDR3 protein: ASSLSRGQPQH

J gene: TRBJ1-3
V gene: TRBV11-2
CDR3 protein: ASSWGGSSGNTIY

J gene: TRBJ2-1
V gene: TRBV19
CDR3 protein: ASSVTGASYNEQF

J gene: TRBJ1-5
V gene: TRBV18
CDR3 protein: ASQRERNQPQH

J gene: TRBJ2-5
V gene: TRBV6-1
CDR3 protein: ASSDRLGETQY

J gene: TRBJ2-7
V gene: TRBV11-3
CDR3 protein: ASSQGQDYEQY

J gene: TRBJ2-5
V gene: TRBV7-8
CDR3 protein: ASSWGTNKETQY

J gene: TRBJ2-1
V gene: TRBV2
CDR3 protein: ASRGLVSSYNEQF